A single sample gave rise to the 10 T cell receptor beta chains below, sequenced in a study of blood T cell repertoires in COVID-19. The protocol was immunoSEQ multiplex PCR, while the TCRdb copy is restricted to in-frame clones and leaves out a portion. The table shows about 52,000 clones, with about 90% occurring only once. Sample: peripheral blood. All receptors derive from a human donor in a cohort sampled during active COVID-19.

This chain links TRBV24-1 with TRBJ2-7; no firm D call. CDR3 length equals 14 residues. Trimming removed 3 bases from V and 0 bases from J, with 8 bases in between. From germline, CDR1 is KGHDR and CDR2 SFDVKD. CDR3 nucleotides: TGTGCCACCAGTGATGCAGGCCTCTCCTACGAGCAGTACTTC. Protein product: CATSDAGLSYEQYF.

The V gene is TRBV7-2, the J gene TRBJ2-3; maybe TRBD2 (5 bases). This CDR3 is 14 amino acids long. Per the germline V gene, CDR1 is SGHTA and CDR2 is FQGNSA. Trimming stripped 0 bases from V and 4 bases from J, with 8 bases between. The CDR3 DNA is TGTGCCAGCAGCTTAGCCAGCGGCGCAGATACGCAGTATTTT. It yields the protein CASSLASGADTQYF.

V gene TRBV7-8 combines with J gene TRBJ2-1; weak D call: TRBD1 (7 bases). CDR1 and CDR2 (germline): SGHVS, FQNEAQ. The CDR3 covers 13 residues. Trimming cost V 5 bases and J 8 bases, with 13 bases left between them. The CDR3 region has the DNA TGTGCCAGCAGCCCTCCAGGGGGGCATGAGCAGTTCTTC. Encoded protein: CASSPPGGHEQFF.

V gene TRBV30 combines with J gene TRBJ2-7; perhaps TRBD2 as D (6 bases). V was pared by 0 bases and J by 3 bases, with 21 bases between. The CDR3 spans 17 residues. CDR1 and CDR2 (germline): GTSNPN, SVGIG (reference sequence). CDR3 loop: CAWSVSPGLGGYYEQYF. DNA of the CDR3: TGTGCCTGGAGTGTTTCCCCCGGCCTGGGGGGTTACTACGAGCAGTACTTC.

The gene calls are TRBV16 and TRBJ2-1; 9 bases line up with TRBD1. V shed 2 bases and J 10 bases; nucleotides not matched to a gene: 6. Germline V CDR1 and CDR2: KGHSY, FQNENV. This CDR3 comprises 14 residues. CDR3 loop: CASSQTRQGDEQFF. Here the CDR3 DNA reads TGTGCCAGCAGCCAAACCCGACAGGGGGACGAGCAGTTCTTC.

The chain carries TRBV18 and TRBJ2-2; no clear D. The length of the CDR3 is 14 residues. V lost 3 bases, J lost 0 bases, and 5 bases lay in between. Per germline, CDR1 KGHSH and CDR2 LQKENI. In DNA form, the CDR3 reads TGTGCCAGCTCACCTAACACGAACACCGGGGAGCTGTTTTTT. This translates into CASSPNTNTGELFF. The full variable domain, in which reference TRBV18 and TRBJ2-2 provide the parts outside the CDR3, is NAGVMQNPRHLVRRRGQEARLRCSPMKGHSHVYWYRQLPEEGLKFMVYLQKENIIDESGMPKERFSAEFPKEGPSILRIQQVVRGDSAAYFCASSPNTNTGELFFGEGSRLTVL.

CDR3 DNA sequence: TGTGCCAGCAGTTTGCAGGGGGCTGACATTCAGTACTTC. This sequence encodes CASSLQGADIQYF. The chain has TRBV27 and TRBJ2-4; 8 positions agree with TRBD1. V was pared by 3 bases and J by 8 bases, with 3 bases of the junction left unmatched. The CDR3 runs to 13 residues. Germline CDR1 reads MNHEY; CDR2 reads SMNVEV (reference sequence).

This clone occurred once. This sequence joins TRBV24-1 and TRBJ2-7; D unclear. This CDR3 region has 15 residues. Trimming cost V 5 bases and J 7 bases, with 20 bases left between them. The germline CDR1 and CDR2 sequences are KGHDR and SFDVKD. CDR3 protein: CATSGRRRSSGEQYF. Written as DNA, the CDR3 is TGTGCCACCAGTGGTCGTCGGCGGTCCTCCGGGGAGCAGTACTTC.

J is TRBJ2-3 and V is TRBV29-1; possible D gene TRBD1, 5 bases. CDR3 length: 18 amino acids. The ends were cut back, 6 bases at V and 4 bases at J, with 29 bases in the middle. CDR1 is SQVTM and CDR2 is ANQGSEA in the germline V gene. The CDR3 sequence: CSVSTWLGARRGPDTQYF. CDR3 sequence (DNA): TGCAGCGTCTCTACTTGGTTGGGCGCCCGAAGGGGCCCAGATACGCAGTATTTT.

The chain carries TRBV19 and TRBJ1-5, with 8 nucleotides matching TRBD1. Trimming took 6 bases from V and 7 from J; bases not matched to a gene: 20. CDR1 is LNHDA and CDR2 is SQIVND in the germline V gene (reference sequence). The CDR3 length is 18 residues. The CDR3 spells CASSRIRDRLVLSQPQHF. The CDR3, as DNA: TGTGCCAGTAGCAGAATAAGGGACAGGTTGGTACTTAGCCAGCCCCAGCATTTT.